A single sample gave rise to the 8 T cell receptor beta chains below, sequenced in a study of blood T cell repertoires in COVID-19. Repertoires were generated with immunoSEQ multiplex PCR, while TCRdb's copy carries only in-frame clones and drops some. The sample consists of roughly 260,000 clones, 65% to 85% of them appearing once. The specimen sequenced was peripheral blood. These receptors were taken from a woman aged 40 to 49 with active or convalescent COVID-19.

The rearrangement links TRBV3-1 (or the pseudogene TRBV3-2) to TRBJ1-1, with TRBD1 identical over 10 bases. After removal of 3 bases from V and 6 bases from J, the junction contained 4 bases not matched to a gene. Germline V gene data show CDR1 as LGHDT and CDR2 as YNNKEL (reference sequence). The length of the CDR3 is 14 residues. CDR3 region: CASSHRDRGAEAFF. CDR3 bases: TGTGCCAGCAGCCACCGGGACAGGGGCGCTGAAGCTTTCTTT.

The rearrangement links TRBV18 to TRBJ1-1; D is unresolved. Germline lookup yields CDR1 KGHSH and CDR2 LQKENI. With 3 bases removed from V and 8 bases from J, the gap between germline ends came to 10 bases. The CDR3 runs to 12 residues. This CDR3 reads CASSPGGHEAFF. The CDR3 region has the DNA TGTGCCAGCTCACCGGGTGGGCACGAAGCTTTCTTT.

This clone was seen only once. The chain employs TRBV6-5 and TRBJ1-2, with TRBD1 as a possible D gene (5 bases). Per germline, CDR1 MNHEY and CDR2 SVGAGI. V was clipped by 6 bases and J by 6 bases, with 14 bases between them. There are 13 residues in the CDR3. CDR3 nucleotides: TGTGCCAGCAGATATGCCCGGGGGGATGGCTACACCTTC. Translated, it gives CASRYARGDGYTF.

V gene TRBV5-6 combines with J gene TRBJ2-4, with TRBD1 matching over 10 bases. The ends lost 0 bases at V and 0 bases at J; junction bases unmatched: 9. The germline gives CDR1 SGHDT, CDR2 YYEEEE. The CDR3 consists of 19 residues. The CDR3 nucleotides read TGTGCCAGCAGCTTGGCCCCGGACAGGGGGTTTCTAGCCAAAAACATTCAGTACTTC. Encoded protein: CASSLAPDRGFLAKNIQYF.

The chain uses TRBV9 and TRBJ2-7; D perhaps matches TRBD1 (5 bases). The CDR3 has 13 amino acids. V was cut by 2 bases and J by 4 bases, with 10 bases left in between. Germline V lookup: CDR1 SGDLS, CDR2 YYNGEE. The CDR3 spells CASSVKGVYEQYV. The CDR3 DNA is TGTGCCAGCAGCGTCAAAGGGGTATACGAGCAGTACGTC.

The chain joins TRBV30 to TRBJ1-4; TRBD1 matches 7 bases. Per the germline V gene, CDR1 is GTSNPN and CDR2 is SVGIG (reference sequence). The ends lost 4 bases at V and 8 bases at J; junction bases unmatched: 13. CDR3 length: 15 amino acids. The CDR3, as DNA: TGTGCCTGGAAGGGTTCTGGAGGGGGCCGCGAAAAACTGTTTTTT. Residues: CAWKGSGGGREKLFF.

CDR3 DNA: TGTGCCAGTAGTATCCAGCGGGGTGTCGGTAATGAGCAGTTCTTC. Amino acid sequence: CASSIQRGVGNEQFF. V usage is TRBV19 and J usage is TRBJ2-1; TRBD2 agrees at 7 bases. Germline lookup yields CDR1 LNHDA and CDR2 SQIVND (reference sequence). V lost 3 bases, J lost 7 bases, and 9 bases stayed unmatched. The CDR3 length is 15 residues.

The chain uses TRBV19 and TRBJ1-6, with 8 bases aligning to TRBD1. CDR1 and CDR2 (germline): LNHDA, SQIVND (reference sequence). The CDR3 totals 13 residues. J lost 13 bases, V lost 5 bases, and 7 bases had no gene match. CDR3 amino acids: CASSADREEPLHF. CDR3 nucleotides: TGTGCCAGTAGTGCGGACAGGGAGGAGCCCCTCCACTTT.